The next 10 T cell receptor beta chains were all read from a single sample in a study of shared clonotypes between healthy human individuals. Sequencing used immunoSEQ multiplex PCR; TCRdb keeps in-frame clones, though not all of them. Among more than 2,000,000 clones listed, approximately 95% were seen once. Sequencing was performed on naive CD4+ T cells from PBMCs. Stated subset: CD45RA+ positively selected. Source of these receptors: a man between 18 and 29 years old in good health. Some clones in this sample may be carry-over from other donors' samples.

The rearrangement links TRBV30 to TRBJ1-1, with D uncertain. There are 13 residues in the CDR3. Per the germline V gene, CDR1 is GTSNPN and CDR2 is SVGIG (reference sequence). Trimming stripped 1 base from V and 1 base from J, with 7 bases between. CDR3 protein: CAWSGLGNTEAFF. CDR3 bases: TGTGCCTGGAGTGGACTGGGGAACACTGAAGCTTTCTTT.

CDR3 sequence reads: CASSLCGVGGECEQYF. CDR3 sequence (DNA): TGTGCCAGCAGTTTATGCGGGGTGGGAGGGGAGTGCGAGCAGTACTTC. The V gene is TRBV28, the J gene TRBJ2-7, with 7 bases identical to TRBD2. Germline CDR1 and CDR2: MDHEN and SYDVKM. This CDR3 has 16 residues. The trim removed 0 bases at V and 6 bases at J, leaving 11 bases unmatched.

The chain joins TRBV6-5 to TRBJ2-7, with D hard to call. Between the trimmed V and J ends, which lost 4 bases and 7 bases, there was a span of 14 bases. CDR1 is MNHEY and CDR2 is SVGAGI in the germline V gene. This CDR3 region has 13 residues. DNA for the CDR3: TGTGCCAGCAGTTCACTCTGGCTCGGGGAGCAGTACTTC. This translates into CASSSLWLGEQYF.

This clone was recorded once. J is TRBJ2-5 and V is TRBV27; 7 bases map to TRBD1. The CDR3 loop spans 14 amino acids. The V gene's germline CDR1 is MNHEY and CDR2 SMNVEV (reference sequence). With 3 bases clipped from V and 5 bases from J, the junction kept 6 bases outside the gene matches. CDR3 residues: CASSLRGGRETQYF. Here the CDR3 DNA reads TGTGCCAGCAGTTTGAGAGGGGGCCGGGAGACCCAGTACTTC.

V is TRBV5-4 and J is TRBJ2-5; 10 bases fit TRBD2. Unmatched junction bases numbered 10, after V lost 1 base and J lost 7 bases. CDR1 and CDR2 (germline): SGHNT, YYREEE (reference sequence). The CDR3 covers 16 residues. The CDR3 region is CASSLMASGRGVTQYF. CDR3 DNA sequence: TGTGCCAGCAGCTTGATGGCTAGCGGGAGAGGGGTGACCCAGTACTTC.

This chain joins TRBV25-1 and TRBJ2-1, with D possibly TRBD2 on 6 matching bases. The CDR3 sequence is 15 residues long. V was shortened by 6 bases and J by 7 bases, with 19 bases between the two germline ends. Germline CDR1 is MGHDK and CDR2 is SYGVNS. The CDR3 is CASSRGGLKGNEQFF. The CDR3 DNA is TGTGCCAGCAGCCGTGGAGGGCTTAAGGGGAATGAGCAGTTCTTC.

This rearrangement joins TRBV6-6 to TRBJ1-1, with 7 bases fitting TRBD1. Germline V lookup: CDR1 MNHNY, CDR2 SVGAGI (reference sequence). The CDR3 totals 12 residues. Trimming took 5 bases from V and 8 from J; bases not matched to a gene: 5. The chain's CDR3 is CASSNLQGEAFF. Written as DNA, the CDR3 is TGTGCCAGCAGTAACCTACAGGGGGAAGCTTTCTTT.

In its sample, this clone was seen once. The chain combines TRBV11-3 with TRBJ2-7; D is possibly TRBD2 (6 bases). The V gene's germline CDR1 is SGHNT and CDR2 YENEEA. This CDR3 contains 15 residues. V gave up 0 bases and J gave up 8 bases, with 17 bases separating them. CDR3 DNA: TGTGCCAGCAGCTTAGATGGGCCCGGCGGGGAGAAGCAGTACTTC. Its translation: CASSLDGPGGEKQYF.

The CDR3 region has the DNA TGCGCCAGCAGCTTGGAATATGTGAAACTTGCCGGGGAGCTGTTTTTT. Encoded protein: CASSLEYVKLAGELFF. The chain couples TRBV5-1 to TRBJ2-2; no definite D call. The CDR3 length is 16 residues. The germline V gene encodes CDR1 SGHRS and CDR2 YFSETQ. Deletions cut 0 bases from V and 6 bases from J, with 15 bases between.

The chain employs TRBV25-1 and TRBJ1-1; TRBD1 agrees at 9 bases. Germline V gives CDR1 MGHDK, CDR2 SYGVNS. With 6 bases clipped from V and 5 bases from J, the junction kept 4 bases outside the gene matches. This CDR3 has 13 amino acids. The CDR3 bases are TGTGCCAGCAGAGGACAGGGGATGACTGAAGCTTTCTTT. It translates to CASRGQGMTEAFF.